This T cell receptor beta chain was identified in a study of radiation and T cells in renal cell carcinoma. The time point was: blood 4 weeks post-SBRT, at nephrectomy. Treatment given: 15 Gy SBRT to primary tumor, nephrectomy 4 weeks later. Blood was sampled at baseline, 2 weeks and 4 weeks after SBRT. Here immunoSEQ multiplex PCR was the method, and the copy in TCRdb shows in-frame clones only, minus some. Counted here are some 80,000 clones, around 78% occurring once; the ten biggest clones make up over 2%. Germline CDR1 MDHEN, CDR2 SYDVKM. This CDR3 region has 16 residues. V dropped 2 bases and J dropped 6 bases, with 17 bases sitting between them.

The TCR comes from a woman in her fifties or sixties with renal cell carcinoma. Specimen: blood, collected from a patient whose treatment included radiotherapy and nephrectomy. The chain joins TRBV28 to TRBJ2-1; D perhaps matches TRBD1 (6 bases). CDR3 sequence reads: CASSLATGTRGNEQFF. The CDR3 DNA is TGTGCCAGCAGTTTAGCCACCGGGACACGCGGCAATGAGCAGTTCTTC.